Following are 20 T cell receptor beta chains from one sample sequenced in a study of early T cells in non-severe SARS-CoV-2 infection. Each CDR3 protein gets one entry after TCRdb re-called the 5' RACE reads with MiXCR. The sample includes some 26,000 distinct CDR3 sequences, more than 4.5% of them seen just once. The sequenced material came from whole blood. The receptor set was obtained from an adult who was a healthcare worker with PCR-confirmed SARS-CoV-2 infection or an uninfected control (not recorded which).

This clonotype has a count of ten or more. The rearrangement joins TRBV12-3 or TRBV12-4 to TRBJ2-7; tentatively, D is TRBD2 (6 bases). CDR3 length equals 13 residues. V was cut by 6 bases and J by 6 bases, with 15 bases left in between. CDR3 region: CASSRDWRGEQYF. CDR3 coding DNA: TGTGCCAGCAGCCGAGACTGGCGGGGCGAGCAGTACTTC.

J is TRBJ2-7 and V is TRBV7-9; possible D gene TRBD2, 6 bases. V lost 0 bases, J lost 4 bases, and 10 bases lay in between. The CDR3 contains 14 residues. Germline V gene data show CDR1 as SEHNR and CDR2 as FQNEAQ (reference sequence). The CDR3 bases are TGTGCCAGCAGCTTAGCCGGGACTCTGTACGAGCAGTACTTC. This codes for CASSLAGTLYEQYF.

The V call is TRBV7-3, the J call TRBJ2-5; D may be TRBD1 (6 bases). The CDR3 length is 14 residues. V was pared by 3 bases and J by 5 bases, with 13 bases between. Germline values: CDR1 SGHTA, CDR2 FQGTGA. CDR3 in DNA: TGTGCCAGCAGCTTCCTAGGACAGATCGAGACCCAGTACTTC. Translation: CASSFLGQIETQYF. Based on the CDR3 plus reference TRBV7-3 and TRBJ2-5, the full variable domain is GAGVSQTPSNKVTEKGKYVELRCDPISGHTALYWYRQSLGQGPEFLIYFQGTGAADDSGLPNDRFFAVRPEGSVSTLKIQRTERGDSAVYLCASSFLGQIETQYFGPGTRLLVL.

In this sample, this clonotype turned up a few times. One base away lies a much larger clone, so this may be a sequencing read error. This rearrangement joins TRBV5-1 to TRBJ2-5; D gene ambiguous. Germline lookup yields CDR1 SGHRS and CDR2 YFSETQ. The V end lost 2 bases, the J end lost 4 bases, and 9 bases lay between the germline ends. This CDR3 comprises 13 residues. The DNA of the CDR3 is TGCGCCAGCAGCTTCGGCGACCCAGAGACCCAGTACTTC. It specifies CASSFGDPETQYF.

This clonotype has just a few counts. The rearrangement links TRBV28 to TRBJ1-1; no firm D call. Germline values: CDR1 MDHEN, CDR2 SYDVKM. The CDR3 extends over 12 amino acids. With 6 bases removed from V and 3 bases from J, the gap between germline ends came to 8 bases. CDR3: CASRPLDTEAFF. The CDR3, as DNA: TGTGCCAGCAGACCTTTGGACACTGAAGCTTTCTTT. The whole variable domain, remainder taken from reference TRBV28 and TRBJ1-1, is DVKVTQSSRYLVKRTGEKVFLECVQDMDHENMFWYRQDPGLGLRLIYFSYDVKMKEKGDIPEGYSVSREKKERFSLILESASTNQTSMYLCASRPLDTEAFFGQGTRLTVV.

In its sample, this clonotype was seen many times. This chain joins TRBV29-1 and TRBJ1-1; D ambiguous. V was cut by 5 bases and J by 3 bases, with 13 bases left in between. This CDR3 is 13 amino acids long. The V gene's germline CDR1 is SQVTM and CDR2 ANQGSEA. CDR3 protein: CSVFNRRDTEAFF. The CDR3 DNA follows: TGCAGCGTTTTTAATCGGAGGGACACTGAAGCTTTCTTT.

This clonotype was seen many times. J is TRBJ2-5 and V is TRBV19; D is possibly TRBD1 (6 bases). In germline, CDR1 is LNHDA, CDR2 SQIVND (reference sequence). The CDR3 runs 14 residues. Trimming removed 3 bases at V and 7 bases at J, with 15 bases between. The CDR3 spells CASSMAQGSGTQYF. CDR3 nucleotide sequence: TGTGCCAGTAGTATGGCGCAGGGGTCGGGGACCCAGTACTTC. The entire variable domain, with the rest obtained from reference TRBV19 and TRBJ2-5, is as follows: DGGITQSPKYLFRKEGQNVTLSCEQNLNHDAMYWYRQDPGQGLRLIYYSQIVNDFQKGDIAEGYSVSREKKESFPLTVTSAQKNPTAFYLCASSMAQGSGTQYFGPGTRLLVL.

This clonotype was recorded many times. This chain links TRBV10-3 with TRBJ1-4; maybe TRBD1 (5 bases). The CDR3 is 18 amino acids. Trimming took off 0 bases at V and 8 bases at J, with 22 bases between the two ends. Germline CDR1 is ENHRY and CDR2 is SYGVKD. The CDR3 sequence is CAISESNLYQGTDEKLFF. The DNA of the CDR3 is TGTGCCATCAGTGAGTCGAACCTATATCAGGGTACCGACGAAAAACTGTTTTTT.

The rearrangement joins TRBV7-9 to TRBJ1-2; the D gene is possibly TRBD1 (5 bases). The CDR3 is 14 amino acids. Germline V gene data show CDR1 as SEHNR and CDR2 as FQNEAQ (reference sequence). Trimming took off 5 bases at V and 2 bases at J, with 12 bases between the two ends. The DNA for the CDR3 is TGTGCCAGCAGCCAGCAACCAGGGAACTATGGCTACACCTTC. Translated: CASSQQPGNYGYTF.

The CDR3, as DNA: TGCGCCAGCAGCCCCCCCACCGGCAGCGTCAATCAGCCCCAGCATTTT. Protein product: CASSPPTGSVNQPQHF. The chain uses TRBV4-1 and TRBJ1-5; D is ambiguous. The V and J ends lost 4 bases and 3 bases respectively, with 16 bases between them. The CDR3 runs to 16 residues. Germline V lookup: CDR1 MGHRA, CDR2 YSYEKL.

The chain recombines TRBV3-1 with TRBJ1-1; no firm D call. This CDR3 is built from 14 residues. CDR1 is LGHDT, CDR2 YNNKEL, per germline (reference sequence). V gave up 3 bases and J gave up 1 base, with 9 bases separating them. The CDR3 DNA is TGTGCCAGCAGCCACCTGGACCGGAACACTGAAGCTTTCTTT. Its translation: CASSHLDRNTEAFF.

This clonotype was seen only a few times. The gene calls are TRBV5-1 and TRBJ1-2, with D unclear. Trimming left V 4 bases short and J 6 bases short, with 13 bases between. The germline gives CDR1 SGHRS, CDR2 YFSETQ. The CDR3 totals 13 residues. The DNA for the CDR3 is TGCGCCAGCAGCCACTCAACGGATGATGGCTACACCTTC. Its protein product is CASSHSTDDGYTF.

This clonotype has ten or more counts. The V gene is TRBV15, the J gene TRBJ2-7; 9 nucleotides match TRBD1. CDR1 and CDR2 (germline): LNHNV, YYDKDF (reference sequence). The CDR3 covers 15 residues. With V trimmed by 5 bases and J by 1 base, 6 bases remained unmatched. The CDR3 protein is CATSYWTGDSYEQYF. CDR3 in DNA: TGTGCCACCAGCTACTGGACAGGGGATTCCTACGAGCAGTACTTC.

This clonotype was observed many times. This CDR3 reads CASSRKQGADTQYF. The CDR3 nucleotides read TGTGCCAGCAGCCGAAAACAGGGTGCAGATACGCAGTATTTT. The chain recombines TRBV7-2 with TRBJ2-3; TRBD1 might be the D (6 bases). The CDR3 is 14 amino acids. CDR1 SGHTA and CDR2 FQGNSA come from the germline V gene. V was pared by 5 bases and J by 4 bases, with 13 bases between.

The sample holds many counts of this clonotype. The gene calls are TRBV12-3 or TRBV12-4 and TRBJ2-5, with D maybe TRBD1 (6 bases). The CDR3 contains 13 residues. Trimming pared 6 bases from V and 1 base from J, leaving 9 bases between. CDR3 sequence (DNA): TGTGCCAGCAGCAGGGGATCCCAAGAGACCCAGTACTTC. Its translation is CASSRGSQETQYF.

This clonotype occurred many times. The chain joins TRBV6-1 to TRBJ1-2; D is uncertain. The CDR3 spans 14 residues. Germline-derived CDR1 and CDR2 are MNHNS and SASEGT. V lost 3 bases and J lost 4, with 12 bases in between. CDR3 protein: CASSEGGGSYGYTF. CDR3 nucleotide sequence: TGTGCCAGCAGTGAGGGTGGAGGGAGCTATGGCTACACCTTC.

Many counts were recorded for this clonotype. The chain employs TRBV28 and TRBJ2-3; TRBD2 matches 11 bases. The ends lost 5 bases at V and 2 bases at J; junction bases unmatched: 6. Germline CDR1 and CDR2: MDHEN and SYDVKM. This CDR3 spans 16 amino acids. The CDR3 DNA sequence: TGTGCCAGCAGTCCACTAGCGGGAGTTGACACAGATACGCAGTATTTT. This encodes CASSPLAGVDTDTQYF. The variable domain in full, with the rest retrieved from reference TRBV28 and TRBJ2-3, is DVKVTQSSRYLVKRTGEKVFLECVQDMDHENMFWYRQDPGLGLRLIYFSYDVKMKEKGDIPEGYSVSREKKERFSLILESASTNQTSMYLCASSPLAGVDTDTQYFGPGTRLTVL.

This clonotype was seen many times. The V gene is TRBV7-2, the J gene TRBJ1-1; D ambiguous. From germline, CDR1 is SGHTA and CDR2 FQGNSA. Between the trimmed V and J ends, which lost 3 bases and 1 base, there was a span of 6 bases. CDR3 length: 13 residues. Here the CDR3 reads CASSFQANTEAFF. In nucleotides, the CDR3 is TGTGCCAGCAGCTTCCAAGCGAACACTGAAGCTTTCTTT. The whole variable domain, filled in from reference TRBV7-2 and TRBJ1-1, reads GAGVSQSPSNKVTEKGKDVELRCDPISGHTALYWYRQSLGQGLEFLIYFQGNSAPDKSGLPSDRFSAERTGGSVSTLTIQRTQQEDSAVYLCASSFQANTEAFFGQGTRLTVV.

The J gene is TRBJ2-3, the V gene TRBV2, with D possibly being TRBD2 (6 bases). CDR1 is SNHLY and CDR2 is FYNNEI in the germline V gene. This CDR3 has 10 residues. V lost 8 bases to trimming and J lost 7 bases, with 7 bases between them. The DNA of the CDR3 is TGTGCCAGCGGGGGGAATACGCAGTATTTT. Encoded protein: CASGGNTQYF.

This clonotype was seen at least ten times. J is TRBJ2-1 and V is TRBV7-3; 8 bases line up with TRBD1. Germline values: CDR1 SGHTA, CDR2 FQGTGA. The length of the CDR3 is 15 residues. The V gene end was trimmed by 4 bases and the J gene end by 7 bases; junction bases not matched to a gene: 9. The CDR3 protein is CASSWAGTGGNEQFF. In DNA, the CDR3 is TGTGCCAGCAGCTGGGCCGGTACAGGGGGGAATGAGCAGTTCTTC.